The rows below give T cell receptor beta chains drawn from one sample of a study of blood T cell repertoires in COVID-19. Only in-frame clones appear in the TCRdb table, and some are missing; sequencing was by immunoSEQ multiplex PCR. The sample includes about 60,000 clones, nearly 90% seen only once; the top ten take about an eighth. Sample: peripheral blood. The source of these receptors is a man aged 55 to 70 with active COVID-19. Both conserved end residues are part of each CDR3. The D gene is left open where the match is weak. Clone sizes are given selectively: once, few, many, or a class where the clone is expanded.

clone size,D gene,J gene,V gene,CDR3 protein,CDR3 DNA
NA,TRBD1,TRBJ1-2,TRBV5-1,CASSLGQGFYGYTF,TGCGCCAGCAGCTTAGGACAGGGATTCTATGGCTACACCTTC
NA,TRBD1,TRBJ2-1,TRBV24-1,CATGQAYKNEQFF,TGTGCCACCGGACAGGCGTACAAGAATGAGCAGTTCTTC
NA,TRBD1,TRBJ2-6,TRBV9,CASWGTGDYSGANVLTF,TGTGCCAGCTGGGGGACAGGGGACTACTCTGGGGCCAACGTCCTGACTTTC
few,TRBD1,TRBJ2-2,TRBV6-2/TRBV6-3,CASSPDRVRTGELFF,TGTGCCAGCAGCCCGGACAGGGTGAGGACCGGGGAGCTGTTTTTT
NA,NA,TRBJ2-2,TRBV7-6,CASSLVLVNTGELFF,TGTGCCAGCAGCTTAGTGTTAGTTAACACCGGGGAGCTGTTTTTT
NA,TRBD1,TRBJ1-4,TRBV5-5,CASSWDRVEFF,TGTGCCAGCAGCTGGGACAGGGTAGAGTTTTTT
NA,NA,TRBJ1-1,TRBV7-9,CASSLNIGTEAFF,TGTGCCAGCAGCTTAAATATCGGCACTGAAGCTTTCTTT
NA,TRBD1,TRBJ1-6,TRBV5-1,CASSLDLGQGNSPLHF,TGCGCCAGCAGCTTGGATCTGGGACAGGGTAATTCACCCCTCCACTTT
NA,NA,TRBJ2-7,TRBV7-2,CASTYHPGGLSEQYF,TGTGCCAGCACCTACCACCCCGGGGGTCTCAGCGAGCAGTACTTC
NA,NA,TRBJ1-2,TRBV29-1,CSVDIDRMDGYTF,TGCAGCGTGGACATCGACAGGATGGATGGCTACACCTTC
NA,NA,TRBJ2-7,TRBV14,CASSRETDRKQYF,TGTGCCAGCAGCCGCGAGACGGACAGAAAGCAGTACTTC
NA,NA,TRBJ2-1,TRBV6-5,CASGRSYNEQFF,TGTGCCAGCGGGCGATCCTACAATGAGCAGTTCTTC
NA,NA,TRBJ2-1,TRBV11-2,CASSLGRGGPTSYNEQFF,TGTGCCAGCAGCTTAGGAAGGGGGGGGCCAACCTCCTACAATGAGCAGTTCTTC
NA,TRBD1,TRBJ2-7,TRBV7-9,CASSGQGQGFYEQYF,TGTGCCAGCAGCGGGCAGGGACAGGGATTCTACGAGCAGTACTTC
NA,TRBD2,TRBJ2-1,TRBV28,CASVSGDSYNEQFF,TGTGCCAGCGTTAGCGGGGACTCCTACAATGAGCAGTTCTTC
NA,NA,TRBJ2-6,TRBV12-5,CASGPGDAGANVLTF,TGTGCTAGTGGTCCAGGGGACGCTGGGGCCAACGTCCTGACTTTC
NA,NA,TRBJ2-7,TRBV28,CASSRRVGEQYF,TGTGCCAGCAGTCGGAGAGTCGGCGAGCAGTACTTC
NA,NA,TRBJ1-5,TRBV19,CASIPAGQGNQPQHF,TGTGCCAGTATCCCGGCAGGGCAGGGCAATCAGCCCCAGCATTTT
once,NA,TRBJ2-3,TRBV28,CATFLGRGLGNTQYF,TGTGCCACCTTCCTTGGTCGGGGATTGGGAAATACGCAGTATTTT
NA,TRBD1,TRBJ1-5,TRBV27,CASRGQSNQPQHF,TGTGCCAGCAGGGGACAGAGCAATCAGCCCCAGCATTTT
once,TRBD1,TRBJ1-1,TRBV18,CASSPRGQALNTEAFF,TGTGCCAGCTCACCACGTGGACAGGCCCTGAACACTGAAGCTTTCTTT
NA,NA,TRBJ1-1,TRBV21-1,CASSRYLGHTPREVNTEAFF,TGTGCCAGCAGCAGGTACTTGGGTCACACTCCCCGAGAGGTGAACACTGAAGCTTTCTTT
few,TRBD1,TRBJ1-5,TRBV12-3/TRBV12-4,CASGTGAQPQHF,TGTGCCAGCGGGACAGGGGCACAGCCCCAGCATTTT
NA,NA,TRBJ2-2,TRBV18,CASSVLDTNTGELFF,TGTGCCAGCTCAGTCCTGGACACGAACACCGGGGAGCTGTTTTTT
NA,NA,TRBJ2-3,TRBV12-5,CASGLTGASDTQYF,TGTGCTAGTGGTCTCACAGGAGCCTCAGATACGCAGTATTTT